This TCR beta chain was sequenced during a study of T cell repertoires in cytomegalovirus infection. Study in general: The authors relied on CMV epitopes, both recently identified HLA-C-restricted and well-studied HLA-B-restricted. It was the public TCR beta signatures that indicated both CMV infection and matching HLA type. General observations from the study: Within the response measured ex vivo, HLA-C-restricted CMV-specific TCR beta clonotypes were dominant. Carriers of CMV and the relevant HLA type were discriminated by public TCR beta frequency.

With regard to this clonotype: Its antigen remains unknown.

V shed 2 bases and J 8 bases; nucleotides not matched to a gene: 8. The CDR3 spans 15 residues. TCRdb called the reads again in MiXCR, with one record for every CDR3 protein. This sample has some 920,000 distinct CDR3 sequences; about 33% occur once, and the top ten carry over 10%. The sequencing used cultured CD8+ T cells from PBMCs, collected from culture after CMV antigen stimulation. The clonotype was recovered from a human donor in good health (CMV status not recorded). Some clones in this sample may be carry-over from other donors' samples. This sequence joins TRBV12-3 or TRBV12-4 and TRBJ1-4; 7 bases are a match to TRBD1. The CDR3 DNA is TGTGCCAGCAGTTTAAGGACAGGCCCTAGAGAAAAACTGTTTTTT. Amino acids: CASSLRTGPREKLFF.